This TCR beta chain came from a study of OX40 agonist ivuxolimab in advanced cancers. Whole-study context: Head and neck, renal cell, melanoma or hepatocellular carcinoma were the cancers that dose-escalation patients had.

The protocol was immunoSEQ multiplex PCR, while the TCRdb copy is restricted to in-frame clones and leaves out a portion. The repertoire has about 35,000 clones, roughly 85% of them found once; the top ten carry more than 20%. To note about this clone: Its cognate antigen is unknown.

Study results and limitations: Blood T cells, both CD4+ and CD8+, expanded clonally by week 6 at 0.1 to 3.0 mg/kg. CD8+ T cells (on average) carried more expanded clones than CD4+ T cells.

Patients were ruled out by autoimmune disease history or systemic immunosuppression. V was cut by 5 bases and J by 4 bases, with 17 bases left in between. The CDR3 runs 15 residues. In germline, CDR1 is SGDLS, CDR2 YYNGEE. The gene calls are TRBV9 and TRBJ2-3, with D perhaps assigned TRBD1 or TRBD2 (6 bases each). The starting material was CD4+ or CD8+ T cells sorted from blood, obtained in a trial of the OX40 agonist ivuxolimab. The TCR originated in an adult with an advanced solid tumor such as melanoma, head and neck, liver or kidney cancer. The CDR3 bases are TGTGCCAGCAGGAGGGGGTCCACGGGGGCAGATACGCAGTATTTT. This codes for CASRRGSTGADTQYF.